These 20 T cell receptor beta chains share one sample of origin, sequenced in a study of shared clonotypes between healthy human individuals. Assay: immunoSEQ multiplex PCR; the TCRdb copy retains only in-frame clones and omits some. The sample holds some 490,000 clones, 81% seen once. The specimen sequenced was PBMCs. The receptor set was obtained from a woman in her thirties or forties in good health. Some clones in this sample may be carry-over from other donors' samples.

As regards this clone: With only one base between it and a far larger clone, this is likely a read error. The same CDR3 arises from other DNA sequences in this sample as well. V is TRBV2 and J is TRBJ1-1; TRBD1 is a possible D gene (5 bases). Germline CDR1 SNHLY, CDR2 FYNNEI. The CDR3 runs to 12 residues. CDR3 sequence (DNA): TGTGCAAGCAGTTTGCAGGGCACCGAAGCTTTCTTT. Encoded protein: CASSLQGTEAFF. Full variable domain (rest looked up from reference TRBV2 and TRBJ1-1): EPEVTQTPSHQVTQMGQEVILRCVPISNHLYFYWYRQILGQKVEFLVSFYNNEISEKSEIFDDQFSVERPDGSNFTLKIRSTKLEDSAMYFCASSLQGTEAFFGQGTRLTVV.

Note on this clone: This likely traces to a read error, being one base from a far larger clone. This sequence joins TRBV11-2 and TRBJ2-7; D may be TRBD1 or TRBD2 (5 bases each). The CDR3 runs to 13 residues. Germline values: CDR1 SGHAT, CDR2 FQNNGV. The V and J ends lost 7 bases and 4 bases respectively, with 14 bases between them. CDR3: CASNHFGGYEQYF. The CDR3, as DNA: TGTGCCAGCAACCACTTTGGGGGTTACGAGCAGTACTTC.

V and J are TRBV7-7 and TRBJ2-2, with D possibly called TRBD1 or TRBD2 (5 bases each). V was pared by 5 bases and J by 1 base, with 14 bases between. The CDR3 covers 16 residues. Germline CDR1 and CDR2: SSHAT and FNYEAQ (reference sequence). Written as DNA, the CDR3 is TGTGCCAGCAGCGCCAGGACGGGACGGAACACCGGGGAGCTGTTTTTT. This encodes CASSARTGRNTGELFF.

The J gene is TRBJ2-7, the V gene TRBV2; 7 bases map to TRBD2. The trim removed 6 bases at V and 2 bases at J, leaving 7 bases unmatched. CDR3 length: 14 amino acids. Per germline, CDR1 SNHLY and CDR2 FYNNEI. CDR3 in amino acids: CASRPTSSTYEQYF. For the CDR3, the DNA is TGTGCCAGCAGGCCGACTAGCTCGACCTACGAGCAGTACTTC.

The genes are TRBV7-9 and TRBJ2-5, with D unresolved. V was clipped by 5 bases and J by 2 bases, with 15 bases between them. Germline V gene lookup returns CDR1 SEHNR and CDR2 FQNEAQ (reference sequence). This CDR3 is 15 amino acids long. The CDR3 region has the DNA TGTGCCAGCAGCGCGTATTCGACAAGACAAGAGACCCAGTACTTC. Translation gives CASSAYSTRQETQYF.

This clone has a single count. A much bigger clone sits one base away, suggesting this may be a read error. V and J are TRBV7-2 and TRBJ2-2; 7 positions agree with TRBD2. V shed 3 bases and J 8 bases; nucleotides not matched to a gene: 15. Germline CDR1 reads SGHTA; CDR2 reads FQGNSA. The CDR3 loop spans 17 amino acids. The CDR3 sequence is CASSFTLAVVLVGELFF. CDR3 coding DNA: TGTGCCAGCAGCTTTACGCTAGCGGTAGTTCTAGTGGGGGAGCTGTTTTTT.

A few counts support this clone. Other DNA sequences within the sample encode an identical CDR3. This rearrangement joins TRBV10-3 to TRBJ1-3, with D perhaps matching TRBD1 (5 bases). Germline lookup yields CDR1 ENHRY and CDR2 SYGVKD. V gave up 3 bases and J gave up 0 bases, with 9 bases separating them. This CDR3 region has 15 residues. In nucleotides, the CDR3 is TGTGCCATCAGTGACGGGGCTAGCTCTGGAAACACCATATATTTT. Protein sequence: CAISDGASSGNTIYF.

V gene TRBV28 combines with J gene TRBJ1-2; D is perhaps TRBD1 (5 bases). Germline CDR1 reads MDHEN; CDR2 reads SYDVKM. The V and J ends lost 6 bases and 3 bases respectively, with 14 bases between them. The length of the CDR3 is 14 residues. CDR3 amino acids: CASSPGRRYYGYTF. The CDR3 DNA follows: TGTGCCAGCAGCCCGGGACGGAGATACTATGGCTACACCTTC.

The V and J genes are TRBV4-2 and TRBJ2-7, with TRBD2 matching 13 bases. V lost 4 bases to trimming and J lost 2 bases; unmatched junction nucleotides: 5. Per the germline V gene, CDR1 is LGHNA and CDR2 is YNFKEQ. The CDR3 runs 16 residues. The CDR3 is CASSPSGLAGPYEQYF. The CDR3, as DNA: TGTGCCAGCAGCCCCTCGGGACTAGCGGGGCCCTACGAGCAGTACTTC.

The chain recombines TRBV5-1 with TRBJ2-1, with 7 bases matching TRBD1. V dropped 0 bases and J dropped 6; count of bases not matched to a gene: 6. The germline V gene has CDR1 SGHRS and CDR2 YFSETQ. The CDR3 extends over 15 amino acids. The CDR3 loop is CASSLGTGPINEQFF. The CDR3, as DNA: TGCGCCAGCAGCTTGGGGACAGGCCCAATCAATGAGCAGTTCTTC.

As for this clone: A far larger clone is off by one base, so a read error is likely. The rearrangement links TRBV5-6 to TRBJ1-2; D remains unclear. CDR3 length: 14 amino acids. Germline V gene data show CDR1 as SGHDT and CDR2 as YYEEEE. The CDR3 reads CASILGPGWSGYTF. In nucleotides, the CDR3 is TGTGCCAGCATCTTGGGCCCGGGTTGGAGTGGCTACACCTTC.

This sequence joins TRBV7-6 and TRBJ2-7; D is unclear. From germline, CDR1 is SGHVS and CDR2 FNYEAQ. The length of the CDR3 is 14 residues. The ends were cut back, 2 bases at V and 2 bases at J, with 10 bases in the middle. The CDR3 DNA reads TGTGCCAGCAGCTTACTAAATAAGCCCTACGAGCAGTACTTC. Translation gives CASSLLNKPYEQYF.

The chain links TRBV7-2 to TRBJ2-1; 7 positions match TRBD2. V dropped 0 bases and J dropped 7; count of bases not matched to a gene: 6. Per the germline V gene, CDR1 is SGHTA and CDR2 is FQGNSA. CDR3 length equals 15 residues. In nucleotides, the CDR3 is TGTGCCAGCAGCTTAGCTGGACTAGACCGGAATGAGCAGTTCTTC. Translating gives CASSLAGLDRNEQFF.

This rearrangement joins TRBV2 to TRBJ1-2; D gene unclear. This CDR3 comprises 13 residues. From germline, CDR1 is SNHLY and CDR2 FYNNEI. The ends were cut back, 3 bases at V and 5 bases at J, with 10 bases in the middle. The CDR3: CASSDGPSYGYTF. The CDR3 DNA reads TGTGCCAGCAGTGACGGTCCTTCATATGGCTACACCTTC.

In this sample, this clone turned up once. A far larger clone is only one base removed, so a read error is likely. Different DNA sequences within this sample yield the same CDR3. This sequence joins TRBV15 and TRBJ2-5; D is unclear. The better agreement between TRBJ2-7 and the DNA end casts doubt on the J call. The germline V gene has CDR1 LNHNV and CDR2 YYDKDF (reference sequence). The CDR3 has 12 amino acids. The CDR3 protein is CATSRDEDEQYF. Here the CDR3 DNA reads TGTGCCACCAGTAGAGATGAGGACGAGCAGTACTTC.

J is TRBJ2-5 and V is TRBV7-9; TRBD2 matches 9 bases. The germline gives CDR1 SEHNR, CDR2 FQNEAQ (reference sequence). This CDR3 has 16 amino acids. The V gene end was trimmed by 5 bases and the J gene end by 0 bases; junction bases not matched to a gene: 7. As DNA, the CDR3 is TGTGCCAGCAGCACCGGACTAGCGACCTACCAAGAGACCCAGTACTTC. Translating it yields CASSTGLATYQETQYF.

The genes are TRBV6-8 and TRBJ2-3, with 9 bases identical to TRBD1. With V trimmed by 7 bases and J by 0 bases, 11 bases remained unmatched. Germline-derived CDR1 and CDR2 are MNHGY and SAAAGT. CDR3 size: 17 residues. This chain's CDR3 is CASTVRDRVMSTDTQYF. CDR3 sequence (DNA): TGTGCCAGCACTGTAAGGGACAGGGTTATGAGCACAGATACGCAGTATTTT.

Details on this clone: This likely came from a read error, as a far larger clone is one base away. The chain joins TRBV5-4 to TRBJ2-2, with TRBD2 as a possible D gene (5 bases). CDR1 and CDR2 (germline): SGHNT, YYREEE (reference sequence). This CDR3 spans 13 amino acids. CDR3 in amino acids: CASRGANTGEPFF. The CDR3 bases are TGTGCCAGCCGGGGAGCGAACACCGGGGAGCCGTTTTTT.

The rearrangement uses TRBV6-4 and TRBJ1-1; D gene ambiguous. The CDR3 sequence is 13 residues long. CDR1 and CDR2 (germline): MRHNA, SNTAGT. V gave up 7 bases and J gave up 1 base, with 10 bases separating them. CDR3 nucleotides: TGTGCCAGCACTGGACGGAAGAACACTGAAGCTTTCTTT. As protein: CASTGRKNTEAFF.

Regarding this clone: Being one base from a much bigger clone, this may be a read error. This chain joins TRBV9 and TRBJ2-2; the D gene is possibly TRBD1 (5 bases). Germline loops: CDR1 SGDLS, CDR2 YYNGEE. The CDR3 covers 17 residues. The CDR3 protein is CASSVGPVGANTVELFF. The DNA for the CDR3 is TGTGCCAGCAGCGTAGGGCCTGTAGGGGCGAACACCGTGGAGCTGTTTTTT. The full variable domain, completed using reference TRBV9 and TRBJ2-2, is DSGVTQTPKHLITATGQRVTLRCSPRSGDLSVYWYQQSLDQGLQFLIQYYNGEERAKGNILERFSAQQFPDLHSELNLSSLELGDSALYFCASSVGPVGANTVELFFGEGSRLTVL.